The sequence of this T cell receptor beta chain was determined in a study of regulatory T cells in long-lasting Graves disease. Across the whole study: Under 3 months of antithyroid drugs had been taken by newly diagnosed Graves' patients.

This sample's time point: newly diagnosed GD, antithyroid drugs for less than 3 months. PBMC-extracted RNA yielded the TCR library. Libraries of TCR beta came from iRepertoire HTBI primers plus Arm-PCR of CDR3 regions. TCRdb passed the multiplex PCR reads through MiXCR, listing each CDR3 protein once. The table has 540,000 or so distinct CDR3 sequences, roughly 14% seen once. This clonotype was seen many times. Per the germline V gene, CDR1 is SGHRS and CDR2 is YFSETQ. The CDR3 spans 15 residues. V was pared by 6 bases and J by 8 bases, with 23 bases between. This same sample was also taken into another study, of T cells in Graves' hyperthyroidism and ophthalmopathy. That report notes: No ophthalmopathy progression within 18 months constituted stable Graves' hyperthyroidism.

J is TRBJ1-2 and V is TRBV5-1; D remains ambiguous. The source was peripheral blood mononuclear cells (PBMCs), collected at new diagnosis, from a patient treated with antithyroid drugs. The TCR originated in a man aged 30-40 years with Graves disease. CDR3 DNA sequence: TGCGCCAGCACCGAAGGGAACTTTGGAGAGCTCGGCTACACCTTC. This gives the protein CASTEGNFGELGYTF.